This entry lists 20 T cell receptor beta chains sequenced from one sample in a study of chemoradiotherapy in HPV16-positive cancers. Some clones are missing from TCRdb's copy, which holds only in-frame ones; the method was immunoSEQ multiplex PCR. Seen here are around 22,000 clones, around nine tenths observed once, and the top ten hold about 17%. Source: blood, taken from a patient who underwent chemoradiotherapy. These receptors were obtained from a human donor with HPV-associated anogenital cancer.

CDR3 sequence reads: CSALGPNTGELFF. The CDR3 DNA reads as TGCAGCGCTCTAGGACCGAACACCGGGGAGCTGTTTTTT. The chain couples TRBV29-1 to TRBJ2-2; D gene uncertain. The germline V gene encodes CDR1 SQVTM and CDR2 ANQGSEA. CDR3 length: 13 amino acids. The V end lost 7 bases, the J end lost 0 bases, and 9 bases lay between the germline ends.

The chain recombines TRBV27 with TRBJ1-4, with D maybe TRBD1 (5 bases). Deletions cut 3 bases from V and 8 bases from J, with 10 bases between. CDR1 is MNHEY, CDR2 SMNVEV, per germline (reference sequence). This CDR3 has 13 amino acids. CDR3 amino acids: CASSFRVREKLFF. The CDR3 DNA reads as TGTGCCAGCAGTTTCAGGGTTCGCGAAAAACTGTTTTTT.

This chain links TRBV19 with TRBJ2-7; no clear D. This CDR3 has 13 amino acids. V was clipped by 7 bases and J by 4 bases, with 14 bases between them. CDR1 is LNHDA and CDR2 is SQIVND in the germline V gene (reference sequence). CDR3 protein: CASKGNRAYEQYF. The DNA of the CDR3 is TGTGCCAGTAAGGGTAACCGGGCATACGAGCAGTACTTC. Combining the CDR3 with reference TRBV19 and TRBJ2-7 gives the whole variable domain DGGITQSPKYLFRKEGQNVTLSCEQNLNHDAMYWYRQDPGQGLRLIYYSQIVNDFQKGDIAEGYSVSREKKESFPLTVTSAQKNPTAFYLCASKGNRAYEQYFGPGTRLTVT.

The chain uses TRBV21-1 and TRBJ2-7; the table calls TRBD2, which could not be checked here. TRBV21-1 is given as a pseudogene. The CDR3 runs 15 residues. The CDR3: CASHRLARRAYEQYF. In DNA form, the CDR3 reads TGTGCCAGCCACAGACTAGCGCGTCGGGCCTACGAGCAGTACTTC.

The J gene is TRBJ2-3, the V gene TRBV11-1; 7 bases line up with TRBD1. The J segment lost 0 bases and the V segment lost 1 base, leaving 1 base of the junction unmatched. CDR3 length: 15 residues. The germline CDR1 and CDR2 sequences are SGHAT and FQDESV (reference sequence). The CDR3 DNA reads TGTGCCAGCAGCTTAGGGGACAGAAGCACAGATACGCAGTATTTT. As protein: CASSLGDRSTDTQYF.

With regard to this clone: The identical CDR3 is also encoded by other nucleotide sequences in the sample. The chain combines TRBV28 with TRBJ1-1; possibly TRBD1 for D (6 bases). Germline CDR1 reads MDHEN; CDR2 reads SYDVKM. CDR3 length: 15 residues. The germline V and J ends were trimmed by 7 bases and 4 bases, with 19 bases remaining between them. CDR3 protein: CASIPGGAKGTEAFF. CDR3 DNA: TGTGCCAGCATCCCGGGGGGGGCCAAAGGCACTGAAGCTTTCTTT.

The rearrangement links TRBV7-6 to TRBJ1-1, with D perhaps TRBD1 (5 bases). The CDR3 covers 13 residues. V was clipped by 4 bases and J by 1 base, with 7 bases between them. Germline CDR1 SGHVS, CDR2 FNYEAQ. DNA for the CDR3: TGTGCCAGCAGCTATGACAGGAACACTGAAGCTTTCTTT. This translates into CASSYDRNTEAFF.

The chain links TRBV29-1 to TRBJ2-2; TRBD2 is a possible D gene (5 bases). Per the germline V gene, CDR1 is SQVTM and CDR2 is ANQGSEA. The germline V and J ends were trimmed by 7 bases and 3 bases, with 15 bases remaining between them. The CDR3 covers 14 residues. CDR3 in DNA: TGCAGCGCCCGGGCCGGGGTGGACACCGGGGAGCTGTTTTTT. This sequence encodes CSARAGVDTGELFF.

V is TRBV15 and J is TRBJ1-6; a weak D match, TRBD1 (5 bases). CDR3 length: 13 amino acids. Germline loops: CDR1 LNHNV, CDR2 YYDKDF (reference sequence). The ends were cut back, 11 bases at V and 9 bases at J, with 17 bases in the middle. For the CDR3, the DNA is TGTGCCGTCGGTCGGGACGGGCGTTCACCCCTCCACTTT. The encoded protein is CAVGRDGRSPLHF.

The CDR3 DNA follows: TGTGCCAGCAGCTTAGCGCGGACGGGTTGGTGGGAGCAGTACTTC. It yields the protein CASSLARTGWWEQYF. The chain has TRBV7-2 and TRBJ2-7; D gene unclear. The CDR3 is 15 residues long. V lost 0 bases and J lost 7, with 16 bases in between. Germline V gene data show CDR1 as SGHTA and CDR2 as FQGNSA.

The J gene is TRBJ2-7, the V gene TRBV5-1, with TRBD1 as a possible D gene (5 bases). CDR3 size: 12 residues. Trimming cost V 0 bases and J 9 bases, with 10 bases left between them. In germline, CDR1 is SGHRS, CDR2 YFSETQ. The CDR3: CASSLGQGWQYF. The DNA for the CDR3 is TGCGCCAGCAGCTTGGGGCAGGGTTGGCAGTACTTC.

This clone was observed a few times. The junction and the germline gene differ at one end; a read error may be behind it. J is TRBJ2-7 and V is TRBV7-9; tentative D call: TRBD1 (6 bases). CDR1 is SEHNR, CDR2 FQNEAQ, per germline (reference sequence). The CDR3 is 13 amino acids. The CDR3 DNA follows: TGTGCCAGCAGCCTTACGGCCCGGGACATTAGGTTCTTC. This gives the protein CASSLTARDIRFF. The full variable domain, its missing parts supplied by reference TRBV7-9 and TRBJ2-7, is DTGVSQNPRHKITKRGQNVTFRCDPISEHNRLYWYRQTLGQGPEFLTYFQNEAQLEKSRLLSDRFSAERPKGSFSTLEIQRTEQGDSAMYLCASSLTARDIRFFGPGTRLTVT.

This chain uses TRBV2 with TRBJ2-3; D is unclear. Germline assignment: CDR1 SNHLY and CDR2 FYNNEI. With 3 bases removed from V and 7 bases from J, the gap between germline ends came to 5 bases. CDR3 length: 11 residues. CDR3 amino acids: CASSEAYTQYF. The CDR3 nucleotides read TGTGCCAGCAGTGAGGCCTATACGCAGTATTTT. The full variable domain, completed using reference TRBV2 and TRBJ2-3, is EPEVTQTPSHQVTQMGQEVILRCVPISNHLYFYWYRQILGQKVEFLVSFYNNEISEKSEIFDDQFSVERPDGSNFTLKIRSTKLEDSAMYFCASSEAYTQYFGPGTRLTVL.

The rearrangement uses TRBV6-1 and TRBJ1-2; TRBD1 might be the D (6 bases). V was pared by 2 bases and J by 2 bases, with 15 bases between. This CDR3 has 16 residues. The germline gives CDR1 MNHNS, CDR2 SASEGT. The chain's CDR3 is CASSERGDTTNYGYTF. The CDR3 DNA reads TGTGCCAGCAGTGAAAGGGGGGACACGACGAACTATGGCTACACCTTC.

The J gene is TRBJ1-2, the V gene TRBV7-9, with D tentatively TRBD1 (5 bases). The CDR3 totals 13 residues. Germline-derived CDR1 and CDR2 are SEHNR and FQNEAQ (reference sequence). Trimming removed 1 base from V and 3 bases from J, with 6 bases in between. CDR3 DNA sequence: TGTGCCAGCAGCTTAGGCAGGGACTATGGCTACACCTTC. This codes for CASSLGRDYGYTF.

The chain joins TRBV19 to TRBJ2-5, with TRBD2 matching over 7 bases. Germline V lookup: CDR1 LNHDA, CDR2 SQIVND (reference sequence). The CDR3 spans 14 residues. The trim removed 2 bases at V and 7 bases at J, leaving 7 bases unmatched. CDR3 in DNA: TGTGCCAGTAGTATACTAGCGGCGTCGGGGACCCAGTACTTC. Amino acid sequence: CASSILAASGTQYF. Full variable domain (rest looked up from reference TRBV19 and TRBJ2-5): DGGITQSPKYLFRKEGQNVTLSCEQNLNHDAMYWYRQDPGQGLRLIYYSQIVNDFQKGDIAEGYSVSREKKESFPLTVTSAQKNPTAFYLCASSILAASGTQYFGPGTRLLVL.

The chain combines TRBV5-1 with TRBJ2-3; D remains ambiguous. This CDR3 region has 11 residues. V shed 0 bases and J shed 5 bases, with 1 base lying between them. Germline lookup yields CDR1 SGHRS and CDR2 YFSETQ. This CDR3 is CASSLEDTQYF. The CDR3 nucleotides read TGCGCCAGCAGCTTGGAAGATACGCAGTATTTT. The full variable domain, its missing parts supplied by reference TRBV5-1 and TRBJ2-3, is KAGVTQTPRYLIKTRGQQVTLSCSPISGHRSVSWYQQTPGQGLQFLFEYFSETQRNKGNFPGRFSGRQFSNSRSEMNVSTLELGDSALYLCASSLEDTQYFGPGTRLTVL.

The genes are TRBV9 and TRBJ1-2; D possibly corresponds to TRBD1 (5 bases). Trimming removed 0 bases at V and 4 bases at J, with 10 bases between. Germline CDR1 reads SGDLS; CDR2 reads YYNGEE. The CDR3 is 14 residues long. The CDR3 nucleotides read TGTGCCAGCAGCGTAGACCCGGGGACCTATGGCTACACCTTC. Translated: CASSVDPGTYGYTF.

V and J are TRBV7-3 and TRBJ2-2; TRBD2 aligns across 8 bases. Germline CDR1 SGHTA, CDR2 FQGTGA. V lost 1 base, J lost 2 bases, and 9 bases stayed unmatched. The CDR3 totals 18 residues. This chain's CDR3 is CASSLKPSGGGNTGELFF. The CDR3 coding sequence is TGTGCCAGCAGCTTAAAACCCAGCGGGGGAGGTAACACCGGGGAGCTGTTTTTT. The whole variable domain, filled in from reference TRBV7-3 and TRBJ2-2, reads GAGVSQTPSNKVTEKGKYVELRCDPISGHTALYWYRQSLGQGPEFLIYFQGTGAADDSGLPNDRFFAVRPEGSVSTLKIQRTERGDSAVYLCASSLKPSGGGNTGELFFGEGSRLTVL.

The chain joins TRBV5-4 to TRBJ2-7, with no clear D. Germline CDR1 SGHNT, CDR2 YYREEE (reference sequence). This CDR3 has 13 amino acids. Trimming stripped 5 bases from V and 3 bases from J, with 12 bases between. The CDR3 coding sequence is TGTGCCAGCAGGCCATGGGCCGGCTACGAGCAGTACTTC. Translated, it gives CASRPWAGYEQYF.